This TCR beta chain was sequenced for a study of PD-1 blockade in classical Hodgkin lymphoma. The study's findings and limits: The authors have not defined what causes the repertoire differences, possibly disease activity or prior therapy. When set against healthy donors, newly diagnosed patients were reported to show lower baseline TCR diversity.

The repertoire was sequenced with immunoSEQ multiplex PCR; TCRdb's copy has only in-frame clones and lacks some. This table has over 20,000 clones, 80% to 90% appearing once. Remarks on this clone: Its antigen is still unknown.

Looked up from germline, CDR1 is SGHDT and CDR2 is YYEEEE. Trimming removed 0 bases at V and 2 bases at J, with 16 bases between. The CDR3 totals 17 residues. This sample's time point: newly diagnosed, previously untreated cHL patient sample. Researchers pulled CD8+ T cells out of thawed PBMCs using magnetic negative selection. The authors used newly diagnosed, untreated classical Hodgkin lymphoma PBMCs as comparison. This clonotype was obtained from a human donor with classical Hodgkin lymphoma. Sequencing used CD8+ T cells from blood. The genes are TRBV5-6 and TRBJ2-3; D perhaps matches TRBD1 (6 bases). CDR3 nucleotides: TGTGCCAGCAGCTTGGTTGCAGGGGCGGTATTCACAGATACGCAGTATTTT. Residues: CASSLVAGAVFTDTQYF. The whole variable domain, filled in from reference TRBV5-6 and TRBJ2-3, reads DAGVTQSPTHLIKTRGQQVTLRCSPKSGHDTVSWYQQALGQGPQFIFQYYEEEERQRGNFPDRFSGHQFPNYSSELNVNALLLGDSALYLCASSLVAGAVFTDTQYFGPGTRLTVL.